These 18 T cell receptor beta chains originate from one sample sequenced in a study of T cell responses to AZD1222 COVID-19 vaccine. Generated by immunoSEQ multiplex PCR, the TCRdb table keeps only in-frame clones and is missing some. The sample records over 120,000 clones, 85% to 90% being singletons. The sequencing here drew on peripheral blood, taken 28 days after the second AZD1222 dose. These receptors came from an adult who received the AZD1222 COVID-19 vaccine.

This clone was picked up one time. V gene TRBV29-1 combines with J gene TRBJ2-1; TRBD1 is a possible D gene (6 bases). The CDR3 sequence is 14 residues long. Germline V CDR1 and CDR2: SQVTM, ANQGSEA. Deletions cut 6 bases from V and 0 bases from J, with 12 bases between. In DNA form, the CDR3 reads TGCAGCGTGGTGGGGGCCACCTCCTACAATGAGCAGTTCTTC. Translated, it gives CSVVGATSYNEQFF.

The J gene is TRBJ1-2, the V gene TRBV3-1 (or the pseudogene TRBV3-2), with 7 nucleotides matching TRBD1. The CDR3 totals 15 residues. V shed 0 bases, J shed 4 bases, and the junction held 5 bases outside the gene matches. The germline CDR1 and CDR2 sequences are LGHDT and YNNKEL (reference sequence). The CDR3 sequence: CASSQDSEGAYGYTF. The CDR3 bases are TGTGCCAGCAGCCAAGATTCCGAGGGGGCCTATGGCTACACCTTC.

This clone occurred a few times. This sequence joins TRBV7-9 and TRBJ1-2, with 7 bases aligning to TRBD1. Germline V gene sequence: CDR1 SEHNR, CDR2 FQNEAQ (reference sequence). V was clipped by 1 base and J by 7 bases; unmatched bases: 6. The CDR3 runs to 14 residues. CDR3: CASSLGQGGSGYTF. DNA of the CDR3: TGTGCCAGCAGCTTAGGGCAGGGGGGCTCTGGCTACACCTTC. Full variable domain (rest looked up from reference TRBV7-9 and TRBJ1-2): DTGVSQNPRHKITKRGQNVTFRCDPISEHNRLYWYRQTLGQGPEFLTYFQNEAQLEKSRLLSDRFSAERPKGSFSTLEIQRTEQGDSAMYLCASSLGQGGSGYTFGSGTRLTVV.

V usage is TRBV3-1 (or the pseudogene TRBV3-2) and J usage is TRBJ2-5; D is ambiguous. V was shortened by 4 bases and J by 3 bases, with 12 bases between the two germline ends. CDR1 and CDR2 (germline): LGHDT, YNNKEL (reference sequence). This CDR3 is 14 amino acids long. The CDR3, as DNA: TGTGCCAGCAGCCCACACTTGGTAAAAGAGACCCAGTACTTC. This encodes CASSPHLVKETQYF.

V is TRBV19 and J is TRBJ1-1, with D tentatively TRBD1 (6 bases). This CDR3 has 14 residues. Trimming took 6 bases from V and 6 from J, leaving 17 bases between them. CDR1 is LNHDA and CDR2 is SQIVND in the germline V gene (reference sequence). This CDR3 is CASRPAWQGSEAFF. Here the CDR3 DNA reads TGTGCCAGTAGGCCCGCGTGGCAGGGGTCTGAAGCTTTCTTT.

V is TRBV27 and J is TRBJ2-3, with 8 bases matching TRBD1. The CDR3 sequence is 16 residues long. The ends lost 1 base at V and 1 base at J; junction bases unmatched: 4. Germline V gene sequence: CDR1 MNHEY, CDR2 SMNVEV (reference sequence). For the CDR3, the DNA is TGTGCCAGCAGTTTATACGGACAGGGAGGCACAGATACGCAGTATTTT. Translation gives CASSLYGQGGTDTQYF.

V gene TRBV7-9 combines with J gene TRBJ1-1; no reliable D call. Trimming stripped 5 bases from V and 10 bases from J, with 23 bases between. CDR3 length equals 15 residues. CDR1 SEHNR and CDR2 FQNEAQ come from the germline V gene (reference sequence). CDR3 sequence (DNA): TGTGCCAGCAGCCCCTCGATAGGAGGAGGTCGGGGAGCTTTCTTT. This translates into CASSPSIGGGRGAFF.

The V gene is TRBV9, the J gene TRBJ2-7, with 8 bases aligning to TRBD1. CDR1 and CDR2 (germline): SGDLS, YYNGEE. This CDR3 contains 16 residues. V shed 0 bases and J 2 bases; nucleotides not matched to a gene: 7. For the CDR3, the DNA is TGTGCCAGCAGCGTAGATTGGGACAGGCCTACCTACGAGCAGTACTTC. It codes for CASSVDWDRPTYEQYF. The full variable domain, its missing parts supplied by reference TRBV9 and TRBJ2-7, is DSGVTQTPKHLITATGQRVTLRCSPRSGDLSVYWYQQSLDQGLQFLIQYYNGEERAKGNILERFSAQQFPDLHSELNLSSLELGDSALYFCASSVDWDRPTYEQYFGPGTRLTVT.

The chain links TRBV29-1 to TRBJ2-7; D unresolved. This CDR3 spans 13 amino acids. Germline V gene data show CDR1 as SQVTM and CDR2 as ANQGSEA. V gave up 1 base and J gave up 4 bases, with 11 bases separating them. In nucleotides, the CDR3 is TGCAGCGTTGAAGGTGTCAGCGCTTACGAGCAGTACTTC. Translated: CSVEGVSAYEQYF.

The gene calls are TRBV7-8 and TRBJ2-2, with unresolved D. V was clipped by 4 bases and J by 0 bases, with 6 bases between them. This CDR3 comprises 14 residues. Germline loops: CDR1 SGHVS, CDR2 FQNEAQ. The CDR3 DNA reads TGTGCCAGCAGCTATACCGCGAACACCGGGGAGCTGTTTTTT. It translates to CASSYTANTGELFF.

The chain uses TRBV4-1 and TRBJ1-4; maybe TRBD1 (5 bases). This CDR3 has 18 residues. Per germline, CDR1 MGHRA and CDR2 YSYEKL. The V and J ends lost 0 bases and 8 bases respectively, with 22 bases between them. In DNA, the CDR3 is TGCGCCAGCAGCCAAGACCCACACGGGTGGGGGGAAGAGGAAAAACTGTTTTTT. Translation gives CASSQDPHGWGEEEKLFF.

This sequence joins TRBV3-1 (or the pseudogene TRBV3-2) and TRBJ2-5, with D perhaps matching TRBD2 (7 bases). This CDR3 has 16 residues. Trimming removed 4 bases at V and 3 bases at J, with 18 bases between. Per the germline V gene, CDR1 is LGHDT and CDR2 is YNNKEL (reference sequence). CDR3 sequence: CASSRPRGALEETQYF. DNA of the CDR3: TGTGCCAGCAGCCGCCCCCGGGGGGCGCTGGAAGAGACCCAGTACTTC.

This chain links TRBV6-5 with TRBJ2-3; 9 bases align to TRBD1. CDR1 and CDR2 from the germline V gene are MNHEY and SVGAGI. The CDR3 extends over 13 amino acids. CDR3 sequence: CASGQGFTDTQYF. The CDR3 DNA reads TGTGCTTCGGGACAGGGATTTACAGATACGCAGTATTTT.

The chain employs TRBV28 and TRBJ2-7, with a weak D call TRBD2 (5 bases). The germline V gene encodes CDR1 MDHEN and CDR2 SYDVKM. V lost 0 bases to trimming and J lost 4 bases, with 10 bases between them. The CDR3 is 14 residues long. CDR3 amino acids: CASSLWRRTYEQYF. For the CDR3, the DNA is TGTGCCAGCAGTTTATGGCGAAGGACTTACGAGCAGTACTTC.

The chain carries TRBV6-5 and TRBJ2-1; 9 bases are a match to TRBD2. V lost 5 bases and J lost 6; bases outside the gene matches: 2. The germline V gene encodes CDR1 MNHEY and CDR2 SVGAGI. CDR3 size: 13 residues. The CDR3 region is CASSLLAGNEQFF. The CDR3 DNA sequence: TGTGCCAGCAGTCTACTAGCGGGCAATGAGCAGTTCTTC.

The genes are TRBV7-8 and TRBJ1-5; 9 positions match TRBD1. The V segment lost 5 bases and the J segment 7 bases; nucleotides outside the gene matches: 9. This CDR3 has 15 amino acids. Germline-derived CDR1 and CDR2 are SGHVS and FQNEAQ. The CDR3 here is CASSPTGGSKQPQHF. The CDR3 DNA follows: TGTGCCAGCAGCCCGACAGGGGGGAGTAAACAGCCCCAGCATTTT.

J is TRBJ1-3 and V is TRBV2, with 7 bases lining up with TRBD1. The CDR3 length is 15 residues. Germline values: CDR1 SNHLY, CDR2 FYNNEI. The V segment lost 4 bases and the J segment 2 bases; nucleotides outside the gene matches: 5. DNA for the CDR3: TGTGCCAGCAGTGGAGACAGGGTGACTGGAAACACCATATATTTT. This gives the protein CASSGDRVTGNTIYF.

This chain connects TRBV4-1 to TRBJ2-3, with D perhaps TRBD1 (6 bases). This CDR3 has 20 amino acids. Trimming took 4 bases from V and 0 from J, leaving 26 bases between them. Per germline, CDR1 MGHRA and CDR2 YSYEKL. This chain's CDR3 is CASSPGSFTSRGKSTDTQYF. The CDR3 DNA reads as TGCGCCAGCAGCCCCGGATCCTTCACCTCTAGGGGGAAGAGCACAGATACGCAGTATTTT.